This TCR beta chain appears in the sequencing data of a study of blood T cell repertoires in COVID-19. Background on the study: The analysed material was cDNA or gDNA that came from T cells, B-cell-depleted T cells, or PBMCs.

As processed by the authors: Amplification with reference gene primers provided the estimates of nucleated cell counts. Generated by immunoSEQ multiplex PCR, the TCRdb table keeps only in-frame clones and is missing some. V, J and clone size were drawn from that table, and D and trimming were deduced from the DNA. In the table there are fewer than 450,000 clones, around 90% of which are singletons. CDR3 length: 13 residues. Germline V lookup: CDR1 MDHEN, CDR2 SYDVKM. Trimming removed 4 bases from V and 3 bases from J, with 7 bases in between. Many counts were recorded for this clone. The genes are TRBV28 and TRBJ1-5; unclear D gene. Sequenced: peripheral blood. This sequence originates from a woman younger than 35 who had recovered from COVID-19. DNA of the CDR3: TGTGCCAGCAGTTCAGGATTCAATCAGCCCCAGCATTTT. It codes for CASSSGFNQPQHF.